This TCR beta chain was profiled in a study of molecular identifiers for immune sequencing clone quantification. Study-level points and caveats: Effector cells kept over 99% of their molecules in clones above 20 RNA copies, while naive cells kept under 1% there. Highly expanded clone sizes could be underestimated through barcode sharing by identical TCR molecules.

TCRdb called the PCR reads again in MiXCR, with one record for every CDR3 protein. This table holds some 580,000 distinct CDR3 sequences, about 25% found once. Libraries for naive CD8 T cells, which were made from approximately 20,000 to 980,000 sorted cells, drew on 10%, 30% or 50% of the RNA. CDR1 and CDR2 (germline): SGHNT, YYREEE (reference sequence). The CDR3 runs 15 residues. Trimming left V 1 base short and J 7 bases short, with 15 bases between. This clonotype has at least ten counts. The antigen remains undetermined. The receptor was derived from a human donor in good health. Some libraries in this study had Jurkat cell RNA spiked in. This chain connects TRBV5-4 to TRBJ2-1; no firm D call. Sequenced: naive CD8+ T cells from blood, with Jurkat cell RNA spiked in. Described subset: FACS-sorted CD8+CD4-CCR7+CD45RA+ naive T cells. For the CDR3, the DNA is TGTGCCAGCAGCTTGCGTGGGGTATTGGGGAATGAGCAGTTCTTC. This encodes CASSLRGVLGNEQFF.